This TCR beta chain came from a study of Ad26.COV2.S vaccination and SARS-CoV-2 variants. The wider study: This donor came from the COV1001 trial of Ad26.COV2.S. Once, or twice with 56 days between doses, Ad26.COV2.S was given intramuscularly. General observations from the study: Total responses of T cells may have been underestimated by the analyses of TCR breadth and depth. Researchers reported similar non-spike TCR breadth in vaccine and placebo recipients.

The ends were cut back, 2 bases at V and 5 bases at J, with 7 bases in the middle. Germline lookup yields CDR1 MRHNA and CDR2 SNTAGT. The CDR3 is 13 residues long. The treatment denotes: roughly 18 received Ad26.COV2.S at low or high dose, single or two shots; a few received placebo; per-sample allocation not given. Vaccine and placebo recipients were sampled on day 63 after the first injection. With regard to this clone: Its specificity is unknown.

Assay used: immunoSEQ multiplex PCR; TCRdb lists only in-frame clones, some missing. The table has some 340,000 clones, just over 85% seen once. The chain uses TRBV6-4 and TRBJ1-5; possible D gene TRBD1, 6 bases. The sequencing here drew on peripheral blood, taken in a trial of Ad26.COV2.S vaccine versus placebo. The source of this sequence is a person between 18 and 59 years old who received the Ad26.COV2.S COVID-19 vaccine or a placebo. CDR3 loop: CASSDRGYQPQHF. The CDR3 region has the DNA TGTGCCAGCAGTGACAGGGGGTATCAGCCCCAGCATTTT.